These T cell receptor beta chains were read from a single sample in a study of PD-1 blockade in classical Hodgkin lymphoma. The table came from immunoSEQ multiplex PCR; TCRdb's copy has only in-frame clones and leaves some out. The sample has about 13,000 clones, around three quarters seen once; the top ten hold more than 20%. The source was peripheral blood mononuclear cells (PBMCs), collected at baseline. These receptors came from a human donor with classical Hodgkin lymphoma. CDR3s include the opening cysteine and the closing phenylalanine or tryptophan. The order of the fields is clone size, D gene, V gene, J gene, CDR3 DNA, CDR3 protein. A D gene is named only where the DNA matches it firmly. The size field is filled for only some rows; it gives once, few, many or a size class.

clone_size: -; d_call: -; v_call: TRBV9; j_call: TRBJ2-1; cdr3_nt: TGTGCCAGCAGCGTAGATGGGACAAGCTACAATGAGCAGTTCTTC; cdr3_aa: CASSVDGTSYNEQFF
clone_size: -; d_call: -; v_call: TRBV4-3; j_call: TRBJ2-2; cdr3_nt: TGCGCCAGCAGCCCCGGACTATCGAACACCGGGGAGCTGTTTTTT; cdr3_aa: CASSPGLSNTGELFF
clone_size: -; d_call: -; v_call: TRBV5-5; j_call: TRBJ2-7; cdr3_nt: TGTGCCAGCAGACCTTCGTACGGAACCTACGAGCAGTACTTC; cdr3_aa: CASRPSYGTYEQYF
clone_size: few; d_call: -; v_call: TRBV4-3; j_call: TRBJ1-6; cdr3_nt: TGCGCCAGCAGCCAAGATCTAAGCTGGGAATCACCCCTCCACTTT; cdr3_aa: CASSQDLSWESPLHF
clone_size: -; d_call: -; v_call: TRBV4-1; j_call: TRBJ2-7; cdr3_nt: TGCGCCAGCAGCCAAGATCAAGGCCGCAGGGGAAGCTACGAGCAGTACTTC; cdr3_aa: CASSQDQGRRGSYEQYF
clone_size: -; d_call: -; v_call: TRBV18; j_call: TRBJ1-1; cdr3_nt: TGTGCCAGCTCACCAACGGGGGCGGGGGACACTGAAGCTTTCTTT; cdr3_aa: CASSPTGAGDTEAFF
clone_size: -; d_call: -; v_call: TRBV7-2; j_call: TRBJ2-7; cdr3_nt: TGTGCCAGCAGCCCCGGGAACCGCTACGAGCAGTACTTC; cdr3_aa: CASSPGNRYEQYF
clone_size: once; d_call: -; v_call: TRBV18; j_call: TRBJ1-2; cdr3_nt: TGTGCCAGCTCACCTGCTTCGGGAGGGTTAGTAGGCTACACCTTC; cdr3_aa: CASSPASGGLVGYTF
clone_size: -; d_call: -; v_call: TRBV2; j_call: TRBJ1-5; cdr3_nt: TGTGCCAGCAGTCTCAGGGCTCGAGGCGGTCAGCCCCAGCATTTT; cdr3_aa: CASSLRARGGQPQHF
clone_size: -; d_call: -; v_call: TRBV18; j_call: TRBJ1-5; cdr3_nt: TGTGCCAGCTCACTAAACAGATATCAGCCCCAGCATTTT; cdr3_aa: CASSLNRYQPQHF
clone_size: -; d_call: -; v_call: TRBV5-1; j_call: TRBJ2-7; cdr3_nt: TGCGCCAGCAGCTTGGAGGGTTTAAGGGAGCAGTACTTC; cdr3_aa: CASSLEGLREQYF
clone_size: -; d_call: -; v_call: TRBV6-6; j_call: TRBJ2-2; cdr3_nt: TGTGCCAGCAGACGGGACACCTACACCGGGGAGCTGTTTTTT; cdr3_aa: CASRRDTYTGELFF
clone_size: -; d_call: TRBD1; v_call: TRBV5-1; j_call: TRBJ1-2; cdr3_nt: TGCGCCAGCAGCTCCGGGACAGGGGTTCTCAACTATGGCTACACCTTC; cdr3_aa: CASSSGTGVLNYGYTF
clone_size: -; d_call: TRBD1; v_call: TRBV7-9; j_call: TRBJ2-7; cdr3_nt: TGTGCCAGCAGCTTACGAGGGGACAGGGCCGCCGAGCAGTACTTC; cdr3_aa: CASSLRGDRAAEQYF
clone_size: few; d_call: -; v_call: TRBV4-1; j_call: TRBJ1-5; cdr3_nt: TGCGCCAGCAGCCCTCGGACGGTTAATCAGCCCCAGCATTTT; cdr3_aa: CASSPRTVNQPQHF
clone_size: -; d_call: TRBD2; v_call: TRBV9; j_call: TRBJ2-3; cdr3_nt: TGTGCCAGCAGCCCTGGAATACTAGCGGGGGGTCCAGATACGCAGTATTTT; cdr3_aa: CASSPGILAGGPDTQYF
clone_size: -; d_call: TRBD1; v_call: TRBV6-1; j_call: TRBJ1-2; cdr3_nt: TGTGCCAGCAGCAGACAGGGATCTAACTATGGCTACACCTTC; cdr3_aa: CASSRQGSNYGYTF
clone_size: -; d_call: -; v_call: TRBV2; j_call: TRBJ1-3; cdr3_nt: TGTGCCAGCTGCTATCAGGGGATCGGAAACACCATATATTTT; cdr3_aa: CASCYQGIGNTIYF
clone_size: once; d_call: TRBD1; v_call: TRBV6-6; j_call: TRBJ1-5; cdr3_nt: TGTGCCAGCAGGAGGGGGCTGAGCAATCAGCCCCAGCATTTT; cdr3_aa: CASRRGLSNQPQHF
clone_size: -; d_call: -; v_call: TRBV18; j_call: TRBJ1-3; cdr3_nt: TGTGCCAGCTCACCAGTGTTCGCCGGGACAAGTTCCTTACATTCTGGAAACACCATATATTTT; cdr3_aa: CASSPVFAGTSSLHSGNTIYF
clone_size: -; d_call: -; v_call: TRBV6-1; j_call: TRBJ2-3; cdr3_nt: TGTGCCAGCAGTGAAGGGTGGTTGCGAAACACAGATACGCAGTATTTT; cdr3_aa: CASSEGWLRNTDTQYF
clone_size: -; d_call: TRBD1; v_call: TRBV4-3; j_call: TRBJ1-4; cdr3_nt: TGCGCCAGCAGCCAAGCCTCGACAGGGGGCAAACTGTTTTTT; cdr3_aa: CASSQASTGGKLFF
clone_size: -; d_call: -; v_call: TRBV10-3; j_call: TRBJ2-2; cdr3_nt: TGTGCCATCAGTCGATTATCAGGGCCAGACACCGGGGAGCTGTTTTTT; cdr3_aa: CAISRLSGPDTGELFF
clone_size: -; d_call: TRBD2; v_call: TRBV19; j_call: TRBJ2-7; cdr3_nt: TGTGCCAGTAGTACCCTGGGGAGAGTGGCTAGCGGGGGTTCCTACGAGCAGTACTTC; cdr3_aa: CASSTLGRVASGGSYEQYF
clone_size: -; d_call: -; v_call: TRBV28; j_call: TRBJ1-2; cdr3_nt: TGTGCCAGCAGTTCGGGACCGCCATACGATGGCTACACCTTC; cdr3_aa: CASSSGPPYDGYTF
clone_size: -; d_call: -; v_call: TRBV6-5; j_call: TRBJ2-4; cdr3_nt: TGTGCCAGTACAACAGGGCTGGTCGCCAAAAACATTCAGTACTTC; cdr3_aa: CASTTGLVAKNIQYF
clone_size: -; d_call: -; v_call: TRBV7-8; j_call: TRBJ2-5; cdr3_nt: TGTGCCAGCAGCTATATACTAGGGACCCAGTACTTC; cdr3_aa: CASSYILGTQYF
clone_size: -; d_call: -; v_call: TRBV7-9; j_call: TRBJ2-1; cdr3_nt: TGTGCCAGCAGCTTAAACAATGTTAATGAGCAGTTCTTC; cdr3_aa: CASSLNNVNEQFF
clone_size: -; d_call: -; v_call: TRBV7-9; j_call: TRBJ1-2; cdr3_nt: TGTGCCAGCAGCTTACCCCATCGGGGGAGGGACTATGGCTACACCTTC; cdr3_aa: CASSLPHRGRDYGYTF
clone_size: -; d_call: -; v_call: TRBV7-2; j_call: TRBJ1-1; cdr3_nt: TGTGCCAGCAGCCGTGGGTTGGGGATCTCAAACACTGAAGCTTTCTTT; cdr3_aa: CASSRGLGISNTEAFF
clone_size: -; d_call: -; v_call: TRBV7-9; j_call: TRBJ2-1; cdr3_nt: TGTGCCAGCAGCTTAGATACCGGGACGGTTGCATCTGAGCAGTTCTTC; cdr3_aa: CASSLDTGTVASEQFF